Listed below are T cell receptor beta chains from one sample, sequenced in a study of shared clonotypes between healthy human individuals. TCRdb's copy holds only in-frame clones and misses some; the assay was immunoSEQ multiplex PCR. The repertoire includes about 320,000 clones, roughly 91% of them detected once, and 15% to 20% sits in the top ten. The sample was memory CD8+ T cells sorted from blood. These receptors came from a man aged 18 to 29 in good health. The CDR3 runs from the conserved cysteine through the conserved F or W. Fields, in order: V gene, J gene, D gene, clone size, CDR3 DNA, CDR3 protein. The D gene is left open where the match is weak. Expanded clones are given a class, and other clones once, few, many or no size at all.

V: TRBV4-3
J: TRBJ2-2
D: TRBD2
size: .
DNA: TGCGCCAGCAGCCAAGATGAGGGAGGGGACACCGGGGAGCTGTTTTTT
CDR3: CASSQDEGGDTGELFF

V: TRBV27
J: TRBJ2-1
D: .
size: .
DNA: TGTGCCAGCAGTTTACTGCCACCGAGGGAGCAGTTCTTC
CDR3: CASSLLPPREQFF

V: TRBV6-5
J: TRBJ2-1
D: .
size: .
DNA: TGTGCCAGCAGCCTCGGGGGCTCCGAGCAGTTCTTC
CDR3: CASSLGGSEQFF

V: TRBV10-2
J: TRBJ2-5
D: TRBD2
size: once
DNA: TGCGCCAGCAGTCCCGGGACTAGGGCGGGGTTGGAGACCCAGTACTTC
CDR3: CASSPGTRAGLETQYF

V: TRBV27
J: TRBJ2-2
D: .
size: .
DNA: TGTGCCAGCAGTTTTCCCGCAGGGGAGCTGTTTTTT
CDR3: CASSFPAGELFF

V: TRBV27
J: TRBJ1-1
D: .
size: .
DNA: TGTGCCAGCAGCCCAGGGCCCACTGAAGCTTTCTTT
CDR3: CASSPGPTEAFF

V: TRBV7-9
J: TRBJ2-7
D: .
size: few
DNA: TGTGCCAGCAGCGAGGGGGAGGCCTACGAGCAGTACTTC
CDR3: CASSEGEAYEQYF

V: TRBV6-5
J: TRBJ2-1
D: TRBD2
size: once
DNA: TGTGCCAGCAGTACCAGTAGCGGGAGTTTCTTC
CDR3: CASSTSSGSFF

V: TRBV28
J: TRBJ1-5
D: TRBD1
size: few
DNA: TGTGCCAGCAGCCCCGGGACAGGGGATCAGCCCCAGCATTTT
CDR3: CASSPGTGDQPQHF

V: TRBV27
J: TRBJ1-6
D: .
size: .
DNA: TGTGCCAGCAGTTTTCACAGAGGGGATTCACCCCTCCACTTT
CDR3: CASSFHRGDSPLHF

V: TRBV9
J: TRBJ2-7
D: TRBD2
size: few
DNA: TGTGCCAGCAGCGTAGGGCTAGCGGGGGGTCGGGAGCAGTACTTC
CDR3: CASSVGLAGGREQYF

V: TRBV5-6
J: TRBJ1-1
D: .
size: .
DNA: TGTGCCAGCAGCTTGGAGGTCAGGCCGATACGGCGGAACACTGAAGCTTTCTTT
CDR3: CASSLEVRPIRRNTEAFF

V: TRBV7-8
J: TRBJ2-7
D: .
size: .
DNA: TGTGCCAGCAGCTTAGGAGCCAATTCATACGAGCAGTACTTC
CDR3: CASSLGANSYEQYF

V: TRBV6-5
J: TRBJ1-1
D: .
size: once
DNA: TGTGCCAGCAGACCTGACAGTATGAACACTGAAGCTTTCTTT
CDR3: CASRPDSMNTEAFF

V: TRBV11-2
J: TRBJ2-5
D: .
size: .
DNA: TGTGCCAGCAGTCCAGAGAATGGAATTGGAGAGACCCAGTACTTC
CDR3: CASSPENGIGETQYF

V: TRBV27
J: TRBJ2-1
D: TRBD2
size: .
DNA: TGTGCCAGCAGTTCATCTAGCGGCTCCTACAATGAGCAGTTCTTC
CDR3: CASSSSSGSYNEQFF

V: TRBV30
J: TRBJ1-6
D: .
size: .
DNA: TGTGCCTGGAGTCCACTCTCCGGGGGGCATAATTCACCCCTCCACTTT
CDR3: CAWSPLSGGHNSPLHF

V: TRBV4-1
J: TRBJ1-3
D: .
size: .
DNA: TGCGCCAGCAGCCAACTCCCGACGGCCCTCTCTGGAAACACCATATATTTT
CDR3: CASSQLPTALSGNTIYF

V: TRBV10-2
J: TRBJ1-6
D: TRBD1
size: .
DNA: TGCGCCAGCAGTCGAGCCGGGACAGGGGGCAGAATTTATTCACCCCTCCACTTT
CDR3: CASSRAGTGGRIYSPLHF

V: TRBV6-5
J: TRBJ2-7
D: .
size: .
DNA: TGTGCCAGCAGTTACGGGGGATCCGAGCAGTACTTC
CDR3: CASSYGGSEQYF